The clone carrying this T cell receptor beta chain was detected only once. As yet, its antigen is unknown. Clones were read by immunoSEQ multiplex PCR, and TCRdb kept only the in-frame ones, dropping some. The repertoire holds about 2.2 million clones, around 93% seen once, with more than 1.5% in the top ten. Positive CCR7 selection of CD45RO-negative cells yielded the naive CD8 cells, and terminally differentiated effector memory CD45RA+ cells were excluded. These data belong to a study of shared clonotypes between healthy human individuals. Broader study findings: Several donors had about 5% of their naive CD4 clonotypes in common.

Between the trimmed V and J ends, which lost 7 bases and 2 bases, there was a span of 18 bases. The CDR3 has 15 amino acids. Germline-derived CDR1 and CDR2 are MDHEN and SYDVKM. The TCR sequence derives from a man younger than 35 in good health. Some clones in this sample may be carry-over from other donors' samples. The sample was naive CD8+ T cells from PBMCs. V is TRBV28 and J is TRBJ2-7, with D maybe TRBD2 (6 bases). The CDR3 region is CASTIRASATYEQYF. DNA for the CDR3: TGTGCCAGCACAATTAGGGCTAGCGCTACCTACGAGCAGTACTTC. The full variable domain, its missing parts supplied by reference TRBV28 and TRBJ2-7, is DVKVTQSSRYLVKRTGEKVFLECVQDMDHENMFWYRQDPGLGLRLIYFSYDVKMKEKGDIPEGYSVSREKKERFSLILESASTNQTSMYLCASTIRASATYEQYFGPGTRLTVT.